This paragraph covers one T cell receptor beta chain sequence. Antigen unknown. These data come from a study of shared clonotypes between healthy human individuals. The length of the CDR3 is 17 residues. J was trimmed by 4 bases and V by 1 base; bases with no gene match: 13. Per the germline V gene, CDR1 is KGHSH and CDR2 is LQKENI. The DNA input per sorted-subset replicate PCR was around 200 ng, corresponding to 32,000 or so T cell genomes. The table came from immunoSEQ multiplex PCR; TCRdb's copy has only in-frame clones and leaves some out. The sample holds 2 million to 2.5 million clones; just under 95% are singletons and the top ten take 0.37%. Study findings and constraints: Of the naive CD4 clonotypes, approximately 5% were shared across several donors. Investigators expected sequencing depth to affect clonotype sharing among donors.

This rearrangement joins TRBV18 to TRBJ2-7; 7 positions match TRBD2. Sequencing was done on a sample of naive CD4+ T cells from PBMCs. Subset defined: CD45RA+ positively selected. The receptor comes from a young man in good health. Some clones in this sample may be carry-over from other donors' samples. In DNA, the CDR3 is TGTGCCAGCTCACCACGGACCGGCGGGAGTCTTATTTACGAGCAGTACTTC. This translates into CASSPRTGGSLIYEQYF.